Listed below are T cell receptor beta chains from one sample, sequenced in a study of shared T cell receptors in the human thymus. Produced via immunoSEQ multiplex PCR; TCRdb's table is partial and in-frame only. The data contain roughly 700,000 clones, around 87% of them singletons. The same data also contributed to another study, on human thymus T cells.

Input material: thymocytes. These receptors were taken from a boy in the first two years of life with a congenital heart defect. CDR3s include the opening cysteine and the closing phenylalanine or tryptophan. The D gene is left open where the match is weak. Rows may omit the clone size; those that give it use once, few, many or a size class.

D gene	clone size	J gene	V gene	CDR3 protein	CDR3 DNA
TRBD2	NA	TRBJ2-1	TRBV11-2	CASSIHTRGRSYEQFF	TGTGCCAGCAGCATACATACTCGCGGGAGGTCTTATGAGCAGTTCTTC
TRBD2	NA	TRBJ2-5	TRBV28	CASSLKEGRLAGASVETQYF	TGTGCCAGCAGTTTAAAGGAAGGAAGACTAGCGGGTGCCTCCGTGGAGACCCAGTACTTC
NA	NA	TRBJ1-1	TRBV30	CAWRKGHINEAFF	TGTGCCTGGAGAAAGGGACACATTAATGAAGCTTTCTTT
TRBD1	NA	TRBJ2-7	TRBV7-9	CASSLVGDRFHEQYF	TGTGCCAGCAGCTTAGTAGGGGACAGGTTTCACGAGCAGTACTTC
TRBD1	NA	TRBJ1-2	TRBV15	CATSDRGSNYGYTF	TGTGCCACCTCCGACAGGGGTTCCAACTATGGCTACACCTTC
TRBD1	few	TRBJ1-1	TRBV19	CASTPGTGAATEAFF	TGTGCCAGTACCCCCGGGACAGGTGCTGCTACTGAAGCTTTCTTT
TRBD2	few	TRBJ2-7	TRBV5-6	CASSLVTSGPYEQYF	TGTGCCAGCAGCTTGGTTACTAGCGGGCCCTACGAGCAGTACTTC
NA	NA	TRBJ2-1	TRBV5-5	CASSTKDLTSYNEQFF	TGTGCCAGCAGCACCAAGGACTTGACCTCCTACAATGAGCAGTTCTTC
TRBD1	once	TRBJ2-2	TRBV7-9	CASSHRDSTNTGELFF	TGTGCCAGCAGCCACAGGGACAGTACGAACACCGGGGAGCTGTTTTTT
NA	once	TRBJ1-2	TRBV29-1	CSVSGLDSLRYGYTF	TGCAGCGTCTCCGGGCTGGACTCCCTGAGGTATGGCTACACCTTC
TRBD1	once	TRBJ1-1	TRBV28	CASSFHRGRIGMNTEAFF	TGTGCCAGCAGTTTTCACAGGGGGCGGATTGGAATGAACACTGAAGCTTTCTTT
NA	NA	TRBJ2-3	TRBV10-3	CASRTERADTQYF	TGTGCCAGTCGGACCGAGAGGGCAGATACGCAGTATTTT
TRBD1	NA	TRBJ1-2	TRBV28	CAANLRQGGQLRAYAYGYTF	TGTGCCGCCAACCTCCGACAGGGAGGTCAACTTAGGGCCTACGCCTATGGCTACACCTTC
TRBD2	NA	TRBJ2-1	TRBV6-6	CASSYGGSGRALKFF	TGTGCCAGCAGTTACGGAGGGAGCGGGAGGGCCCTGAAGTTCTTC
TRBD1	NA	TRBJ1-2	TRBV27	CASKGTGRVYGYTF	TGTGCCTCGAAGGGGACAGGCAGGGTCTATGGCTACACCTTC
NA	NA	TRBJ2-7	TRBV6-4	CASSDSSTCYYEQYF	TGTGCCAGCAGTGACTCCTCGACTTGTTACTACGAGCAGTACTTC
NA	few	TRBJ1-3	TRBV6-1	CASSESQGRGNTIYF	TGTGCCAGCAGTGAAAGTCAGGGAAGGGGCAACACCATATATTTT
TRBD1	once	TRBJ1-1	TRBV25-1	CASSLRTGPGTEAFF	TGTGCCAGCAGTCTACGGACAGGGCCCGGGACTGAAGCTTTCTTT
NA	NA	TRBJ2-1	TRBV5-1	CASSLASAGHYNEQFF	TGCGCCAGCAGCTTGGCCTCAGCGGGCCACTACAATGAGCAGTTCTTC
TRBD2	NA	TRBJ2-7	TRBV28	CASSFSGGSSYEQYF	TGTGCCAGCAGTTTCTCGGGGGGGAGCTCCTACGAGCAGTACTTC
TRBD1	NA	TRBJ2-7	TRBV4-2	CASRGQGARYEQYF	TGTGCCAGCCGCGGACAGGGGGCGAGGTACGAGCAGTACTTC
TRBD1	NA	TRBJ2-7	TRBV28	CAILGQGGHEQYF	TGTGCCATCTTGGGACAGGGGGGCCACGAGCAGTACTTC
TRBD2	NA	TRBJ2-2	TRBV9	CASSVLPGKRGSNTGELFF	TGTGCCAGCAGCGTTCTCCCAGGCAAGCGGGGATCAAACACCGGGGAGCTGTTTTTT
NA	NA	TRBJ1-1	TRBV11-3	CASSLRGNTEAFF	TGTGCCAGCAGCTTACGCGGGAACACTGAAGCTTTCTTT
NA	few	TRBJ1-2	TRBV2	CASHATGHGYTF	TGTGCCAGCCATGCCACAGGACACGGCTACACCTTC
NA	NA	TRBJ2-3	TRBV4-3	CASSQGRAYSTDTQYF	TGCGCCAGCAGCCAAGGGAGGGCTTATAGCACAGATACGCAGTATTTT
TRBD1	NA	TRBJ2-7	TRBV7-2	CASSLAGQGLSYEQYF	TGTGCCAGCAGCTTAGCGGGACAGGGGCTCTCCTACGAGCAGTACTTC
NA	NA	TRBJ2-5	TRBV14	CASSQGMSGGQETQYF	TGTGCCAGCAGCCAAGGGATGAGTGGGGGGCAAGAGACCCAGTACTTC